This TCR beta chain was sequenced during a study of Graves' ophthalmopathy and Graves' hyperthyroidism. Excluded: other autoimmune disease, uncontrolled infection, pregnancy or lactation. The PBMCs originated from roughly 10 ml of fresh peripheral blood. V lost 4 bases and J lost 6; bases outside the gene matches: 10. The CDR3 runs 15 residues. The germline V gene has CDR1 SGHVS and CDR2 FQNEAQ. The table lists this clonotype with a few counts. Its specificity is unknown. Study-wide results and limits: Thyroid clonotypes that were expanded above 0.001 frequency mostly also appeared in blood.

Investigators amplified TCR beta CDR3 regions from RNA transcripts. Following a first-round RT-PCR that used HTBI primers, a second-round multiplex PCR was carried out. MiXCR, applied by TCRdb to the multiplex PCR reads, yields one record per CDR3 protein. The data contain over 650,000 distinct CDR3 sequences, 35% to 45% of them singletons. This chain uses TRBV7-8 with TRBJ2-7, with TRBD1 matching over 9 bases. This clonotype was sampled from an adult man with Graves' ophthalmopathy. Sequenced input: peripheral blood. The CDR3 DNA follows: TGTGCCAGCAGCTCTAACAGGGGGCGAAGGGGCGAGCAGTACTTC. Its protein is CASSSNRGRRGEQYF.